One sample yielded the 5 T cell receptor beta chains listed below, sequenced in a study of cytomegalovirus exposure and HLA in healthy donors. The PCR used 60 Vbeta and 13 Jbeta primers. TCRdb's table, derived via immunoSEQ multiplex PCR, lists solely in-frame clones and lacks some. The table shows some 140,000 clones, with approximately 8.9% occurring only once. The sequenced sample consisted of PBMCs. Receptor source: a woman between 40 and 55 years old in good health and CMV-seropositive.

This clone showed up just a few times. This rearrangement joins TRBV6-1 to TRBJ1-2; unclear D gene. The CDR3 length is 12 residues. V gave up 8 bases and J gave up 4 bases, with 11 bases separating them. The V gene's germline CDR1 is MNHNS and CDR2 SASEGT. CDR3 nucleotides: TGTGCCAGCTCAATTAGAGGCTATGGCTACACCTTC. As protein: CASSIRGYGYTF.

V gene TRBV5-1 combines with J gene TRBJ2-5, with 10 bases fitting TRBD1. The length of the CDR3 is 16 residues. From germline, CDR1 is SGHRS and CDR2 YFSETQ. J lost 6 bases, V lost 0 bases, and 8 bases had no gene match. The CDR3 coding sequence is TGCGCCAGCAGCTTGGACCTGGGACAGGGGTGGAAGACCCAGTACTTC. Its translation: CASSLDLGQGWKTQYF. The whole variable domain, filled in from reference TRBV5-1 and TRBJ2-5, reads KAGVTQTPRYLIKTRGQQVTLSCSPISGHRSVSWYQQTPGQGLQFLFEYFSETQRNKGNFPGRFSGRQFSNSRSEMNVSTLELGDSALYLCASSLDLGQGWKTQYFGPGTRLLVL.

The chain links TRBV19 to TRBJ2-3; D may be TRBD1 (6 bases). Germline-derived CDR1 and CDR2 are LNHDA and SQIVND (reference sequence). V lost 1 base and J 5 bases, leaving 10 bases between the germline ends. CDR3 length: 14 amino acids. CDR3 coding DNA: TGTGCCAGTAGTATAGGAAGCAGGGGAGATACGCAGTATTTT. Its protein is CASSIGSRGDTQYF.

The V and J genes are TRBV29-1 and TRBJ2-5, with TRBD1 identical over 9 bases. V gave up 6 bases and J gave up 1 base; unmatched junction bases: 12. Germline V CDR1 and CDR2: SQVTM, ANQGSEA. The CDR3 contains 16 residues. CDR3 sequence reads: CSVVPWDRVAQETQYF. The CDR3 DNA reads TGCAGCGTCGTTCCATGGGACAGGGTTGCCCAAGAGACCCAGTACTTC.

This clone occurred a few times. The chain carries TRBV5-1 and TRBJ1-2, with 9 bases lining up with TRBD1. Germline V gene lookup returns CDR1 SGHRS and CDR2 YFSETQ. This CDR3 has 14 residues. J was trimmed by 7 bases and V by 4 bases; bases with no gene match: 8. This chain's CDR3 is CASSAPGQGGGYTF. The DNA for the CDR3 is TGCGCCAGCAGCGCGCCGGGACAGGGAGGTGGCTACACCTTC.